This TCR beta chain comes out of a study of radiation and T cells in renal cell carcinoma (dated by TCRdb to the early 2020s). With regard to the full study: A total of around 50 samples underwent TCR beta sequencing, made up of roughly 26 tumors and some 27 peripheral blood samples. A total of about 4 million unique CDR3 nucleotide sequences, encoding around 2.7 million unique CDR3 amino acid sequences, were found across all 50 or so samples. Overall study outcomes, separate from this receptor: Higher TCR clonality was observed in irradiated tumors than in controls, with an average of around 50% of the repertoire accounted for by the top 100 clonotypes, compared with about 45% in nephrectomy-only tumors. In blood, the top tumor clonotypes increased from baseline to 2 weeks after radiation and then shrank by 4 weeks, which suggests a temporary expansion of tumor-resident clones. Because only small tumor regions of 0.9 to 1 g were available, the study did not capture intratumoral heterogeneity. With a single-armed trial design, the study had no way to address how radiation dose or scheduling affects the TCR repertoire. No pretreatment tumor biopsies were available, so the baseline intratumoral presence of clonotypes could not be determined. A greater number of dominant CDR3 motifs was detected in irradiated tumors than in control tumors, and a larger share of the repertoire was occupied by these motifs in irradiated tumors than in control tumors.

CDR1 and CDR2 were assigned from the germline V gene as LGHNA and YSLEER. V is shortened by 1 base, J by 6 bases, and the region joining them spans 19 bases. Spanning cysteine to phenylalanine, the CDR3 consists of 17 amino acids. This entry keeps only the CDR3 DNA: 51 bases, framed from base 1. This specimen's time point label, per the study, means: tumor resected at nephrectomy. The treatment or condition label of this sample denotes: 15 Gy SBRT to primary tumor, nephrectomy 4 weeks later. The samples were drawn from a clinical trial, where primary renal cell carcinomas were treated with 15 Gy of stereotactic body radiation therapy and then removed by nephrectomy 4 weeks afterward. Every patient's renal cell carcinoma showed clear cell pathology. Tumors were dissociated mechanically, digested with collagenase/hyaluronidase at 37 degrees C, processed in gentleMACS C tubes, and stored in liquid nitrogen. The QIAamp DNA Blood Mini Kit (Qiagen) was used to prepare genomic DNA for TCR sequencing. Samples were included in the analyses only if all quality control checks were passed.

This clone is labeled medium-sized (0.01 to 0.1%). It has no known antigen specificity. One base away there is no much larger clone; base qualities are not given. The immunoSEQ kit was used, according to the manufacturer's recommendations, to generate TCR beta libraries from genomic DNA. To prepare libraries, a first multiplex PCR with proprietary primers was run, followed by a second PCR that added unique barcodes, and a bead cleanup was done after each round. A positive control reaction and a negative control reaction, both provided in the kit, were run with every batch of samples. The final libraries were assessed on an Agilent 4200 TapeStation D1000 ScreenTape, pooled by volume, and quantified by qPCR. Sequencing ran on an Illumina NextSeq500 with a MidOutput 150-cycle cartridge, using 156 Read1 and 15 Index1 cycles with kit custom primers. The pooled library was loaded at 0.9 to 1 pM, with an approximately 19% PhiX control spiked in. The study's own analysis went as follows. Vendor-processed data were analyzed in R, with a clonotype defined as all T cells sharing the same CDR3 nucleotide sequence. For clone abundance analyses, frequencies were normalized to the 10,000 most abundant clones in each sample. Before analysis, public T cell clones were removed, and these numbered fewer than six per sample on average. The dominant motif analysis was done with ImmunoMap using the PAM10 matrix, a gap penalty of 30, and a homology threshold of 0.3, and motifs with a cumulative frequency of at least 0.01 were considered dominant. An abundance difference of at least 32-fold between compartments was the criterion for calling clonotypes tumor-enriched or baseline blood-enriched. Similarity between tumor and blood repertoires was quantified using the Baroni-Urbani and Buser coefficient, and groups were compared with two-tailed Wilcoxon tests in R. Sourced from immuneACCESS, this table was stored by TCRdb with only in-frame sequences that have V and J called. A share of the clones is absent; for the studies checked, an unresolved V gene accounts for under half, and the remainder has no known explanation. The DNA gave D and trimming, while V, J and clone size come from that table. For this sample the table gives approximately 24,000 clones, of which around 47% were detected only once. The ten largest make up roughly 16% of the sample.

Recombination linked TRBV4-3 to TRBJ1-5; no D segment can be confidently identified. The sequence derives from a woman in her 50s with renal cell carcinoma. Sample: tumor tissue, taken from a patient whose treatment included radiotherapy and nephrectomy. In nucleotide form, the sequence is TGCGCCAGCAGCCAAGTCCCCCCCATTCCAAGATGTCAGCCCCAGCATTTT. The resulting protein is CASSQVPPIPRCQPQHF.